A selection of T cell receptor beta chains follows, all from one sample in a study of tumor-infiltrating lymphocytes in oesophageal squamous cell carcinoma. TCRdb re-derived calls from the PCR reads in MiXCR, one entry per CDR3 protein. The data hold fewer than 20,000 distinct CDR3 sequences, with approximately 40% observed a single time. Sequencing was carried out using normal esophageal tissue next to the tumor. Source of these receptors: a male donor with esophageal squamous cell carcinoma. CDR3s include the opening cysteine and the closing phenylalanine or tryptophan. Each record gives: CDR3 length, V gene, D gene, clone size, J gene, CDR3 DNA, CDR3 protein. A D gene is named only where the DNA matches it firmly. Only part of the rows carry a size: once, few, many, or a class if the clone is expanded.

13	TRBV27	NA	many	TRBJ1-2	TGTGCCAGCAGTTTCCCCTCAGGGGTTGGCTACACCTTC	CASSFPSGVGYTF
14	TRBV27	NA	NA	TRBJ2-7	TGTGCCAGCAGTTTACTACAGCGCTCCTACGAGCAGTACTTC	CASSLLQRSYEQYF
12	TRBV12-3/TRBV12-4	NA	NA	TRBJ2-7	TGTGCCAGCAGGACGGGGGTCCTCGAGCAGTACTTC	CASRTGVLEQYF
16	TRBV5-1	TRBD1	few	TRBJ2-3	TGCGCCAGCAGCGTCGGGACAGACTCTAGCACAGATACGCAGTATTTT	CASSVGTDSSTDTQYF
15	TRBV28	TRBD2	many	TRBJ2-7	TGTGCCAGCAGTTTATGGAGCGGGAGAGGGACCGAGCAGTACTTC	CASSLWSGRGTEQYF
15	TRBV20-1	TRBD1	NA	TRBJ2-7	TGCAGTGCTATGATGCCGGGACAGGCGTTTGACGAGCAGTACTTC	CSAMMPGQAFDEQYF
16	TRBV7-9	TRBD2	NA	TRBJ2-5	TGTGCCAGCAGCCCGTCCTTAGCGGGAGGGATTGAGACCCAGTACTTC	CASSPSLAGGIETQYF
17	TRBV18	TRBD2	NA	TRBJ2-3	TGTGCCAGCTCAAAGAGGCCCGGGACTAGCGGGACAGATACGCAGTATTTT	CASSKRPGTSGTDTQYF
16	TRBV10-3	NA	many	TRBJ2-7	TGTGCCATCAGTGAAATACGTGGAAGCCGCGCCTACGAGCAGTACTTC	CAISEIRGSRAYEQYF
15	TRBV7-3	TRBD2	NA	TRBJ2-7	TGTGCCAGCAGCAAACGAGCGGGAGTTATAGATGAGCAGTACTTC	CASSKRAGVIDEQYF
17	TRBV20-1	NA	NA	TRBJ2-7	TGCAGTGCTAGAGATGAGGTGGGGGGCGCCCCCTCGTACGAGCAGTACTTC	CSARDEVGGAPSYEQYF
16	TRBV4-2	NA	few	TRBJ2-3	TGTGCCAGCAGCCAAGAGCAGGGGAGAGGGACAGATACGCAGTATTTT	CASSQEQGRGTDTQYF
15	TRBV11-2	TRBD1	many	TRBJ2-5	TGTGCCAGCAGCTCGAGTAGACAGGGGGGGGAGACCCAGTACTTC	CASSSSRQGGETQYF
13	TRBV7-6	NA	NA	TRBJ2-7	TGTGCCAGCAGCTTAACAACGGGGTACGAGCAGTACTTC	CASSLTTGYEQYF
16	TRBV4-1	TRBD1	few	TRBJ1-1	TGCGCCAGCAGCCGAGATTCAGGGGGCTGGAACACTGAAGCTTTCTTT	CASSRDSGGWNTEAFF
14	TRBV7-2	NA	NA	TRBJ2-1	TGTGCCAGCAGCTTTTTGATTAGCGTCAATGAGCAGTTCTTC	CASSFLISVNEQFF
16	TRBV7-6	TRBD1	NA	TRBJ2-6	TGTGCCAGCAGCCCCGCGACAGGGGGAGGGGCCAACGTCCTGACTTTC	CASSPATGGGANVLTF
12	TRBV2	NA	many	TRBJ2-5	TGTGCCAGCATCAGGCTTCAAGAGACCCAGTACTTC	CASIRLQETQYF
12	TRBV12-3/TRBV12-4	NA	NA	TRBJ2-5	TGTGCCAGCAGTTTAGCTGTCGAGACCCAGTACTTC	CASSLAVETQYF
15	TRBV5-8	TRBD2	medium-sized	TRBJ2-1	TGTGCCAGCAGCTTGTGGGCTAGCGGGAGGGACGAGCAGTTCTTC	CASSLWASGRDEQFF
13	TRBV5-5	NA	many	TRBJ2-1	TGTGCCAGCAGCCTCATGAAAAGGAATGAGCAGTTCTTC	CASSLMKRNEQFF
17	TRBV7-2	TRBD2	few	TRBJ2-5	TGTGCCAGCAGCCTTGGGACTAGCGGGACCTTACAAGAGACCCAGTACTTC	CASSLGTSGTLQETQYF
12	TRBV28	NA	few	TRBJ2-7	TGTGCCAGCGAGGAGGGGGGTTACGAGCAGTACTTC	CASEEGGYEQYF
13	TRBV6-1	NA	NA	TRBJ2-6	TGTGCCAGCAGTGACCAAACGAACACTCAAGCTTTCTTC	CASSDQTNTQAFF
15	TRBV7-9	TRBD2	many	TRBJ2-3	TGTGCCAGCAGCTTGGCGGGAGGAAGCACAGATACGCAGTATTTT	CASSLAGGSTDTQYF
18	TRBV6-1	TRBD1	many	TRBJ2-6	TGTGCCAGCAGGAGGGACAGGGGTACCTCCCCTGGGGCCAACGTCCTGACTTTC	CASRRDRGTSPGANVLTF
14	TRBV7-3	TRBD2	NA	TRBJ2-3	TGTGCCAGCAGCCCTAGCGGGGGTGAAGATACGCAGTATTTT	CASSPSGGEDTQYF
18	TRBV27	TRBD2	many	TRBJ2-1	TGTGCCAGCATCAAAGCGGGACTAGCGGTGGGGTCCTACAATGAGCAGTTCTTC	CASIKAGLAVGSYNEQFF
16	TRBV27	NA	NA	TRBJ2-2	TGTGCCAGCAGTTTCTCCGGACGGGGCAACACCGGGGAGCTGTTTTTT	CASSFSGRGNTGELFF
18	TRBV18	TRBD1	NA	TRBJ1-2	TGTGCCAGCTCACTCTCTACCGGGACAGGGTACGCCAACTATGGCTACACCTTC	CASSLSTGTGYANYGYTF
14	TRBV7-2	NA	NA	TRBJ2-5	TGTGCCAGCAGCTTAGAGGTGAATCAAGAGACCCAGTACTTC	CASSLEVNQETQYF
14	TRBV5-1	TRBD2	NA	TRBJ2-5	TGCGCCAGCAGCTTTTCCAGGGAGGGGGAGACCCAGTACTTC	CASSFSREGETQYF
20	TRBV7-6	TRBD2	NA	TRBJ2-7	TGTGCCAGCAGCTTAGGGTGGCTAGCGGGAGGGGCGGGAGGATTAAACGAGCAGTACTTC	CASSLGWLAGGAGGLNEQYF
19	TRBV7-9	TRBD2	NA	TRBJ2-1	TGTGCCAGCAGCTCCTGGACTAGCGGGAGGCCGAGCTCCTACAATGAGCAGTTCTTC	CASSSWTSGRPSSYNEQFF
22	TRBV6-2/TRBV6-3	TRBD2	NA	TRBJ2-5	TGTGCCAGCAGTCGAAGTCCCCCGACTAGCGGCTACATACCAAGGTACCAAGAGACCCAGTACTTC	CASSRSPPTSGYIPRYQETQYF
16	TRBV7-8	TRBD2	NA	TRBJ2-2	TGTGCCAGCAGCCCTCTAGCGGGATTCAACACCGGGGAGCTGTTTTTT	CASSPLAGFNTGELFF
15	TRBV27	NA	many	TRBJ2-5	TGTGCCAGCAGTCCCCGGGGGAGGCCGCCAGAGACCCAGTACTTC	CASSPRGRPPETQYF
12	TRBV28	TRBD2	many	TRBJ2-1	TGTGCCAGCAGTTCGGCGGGGGATGAGCAGTTCTTC	CASSSAGDEQFF
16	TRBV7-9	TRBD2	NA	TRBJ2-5	TGTGCCAGCAGCATATATTCCGGACTAGCGGAAGAGACCCAGTACTTC	CASSIYSGLAEETQYF
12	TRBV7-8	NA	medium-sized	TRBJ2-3	TGTGCCAGCAGCCGCGCTCGTGATACGCAGTATTTT	CASSRARDTQYF
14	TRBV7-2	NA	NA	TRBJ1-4	NA	CASSLQGVGKNCFF
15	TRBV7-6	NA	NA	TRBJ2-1	TGTGCCAGCAGCTCGGGCAGGCTGGATGGGGATGAGCAGTTCTTC	CASSSGRLDGDEQFF
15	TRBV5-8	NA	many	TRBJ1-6	TGTGCCAGCAGCTTGGCTGACAGCCATAATTCACCCCTCCACTTT	CASSLADSHNSPLHF
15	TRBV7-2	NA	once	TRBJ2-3	TGTGCCAGCAGCTTAGGGTGGAGCTCCTACAATGAGCAGTTCTTT	CASSLGWSSYNEQFF
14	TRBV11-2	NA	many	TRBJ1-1	TGTGCCAGCAGCTTTAGTTCTGGGGGCACTGAAGCTTTCTTT	CASSFSSGGTEAFF
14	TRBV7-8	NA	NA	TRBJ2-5	TGTGCCAGCAGCTTAACAGGCCCCCAAGAGACCCAGTACTTC	CASSLTGPQETQYF
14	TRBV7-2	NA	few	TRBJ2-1	TGTGCCAGCAACCGACTGGACTCCCGAGATGAGCAGTTCTTC	CASNRLDSRDEQFF
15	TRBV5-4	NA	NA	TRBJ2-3	TGCGCCAGCAGCTTGGCTCAGTACAGCACAGATACGCAGTATTTT	CASSLAQYSTDTQYF
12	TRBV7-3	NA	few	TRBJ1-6	TGTGCCAGCAGCGTCAACAAAGAGACCCAGTACTTT	CASSVNKETQYF
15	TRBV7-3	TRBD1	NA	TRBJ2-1	TGTGCCAGCAGCTCAGCCGGGACAGGGAGCAATGAGCAGTTCTTC	CASSSAGTGSNEQFF
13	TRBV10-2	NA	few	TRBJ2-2	TGCGCCACCCAGCGGACGAACACCGGGGAGCTGTTTTTT	CATQRTNTGELFF
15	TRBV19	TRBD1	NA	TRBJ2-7	TGTGCCAGTAGTTCCCGGACAGGGTGGTCAGATACGCAGTACTTC	CASSSRTGWSDTQYF
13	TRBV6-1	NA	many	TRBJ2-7	TGTGCCAGCAGTGAACTACAGCATTACGAGCAGTACTTC	CASSELQHYEQYF
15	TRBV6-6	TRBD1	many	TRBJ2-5	TGTGCCAGCAGTTACTCGGGGACAGGGAACAATGAGCAGTACTTC	CASSYSGTGNNEQYF